This T cell receptor (beta chain) was identified in a study of identical twins. V was shortened by 7 bases and J by 0 bases, with 10 bases between the two germline ends. This CDR3 has 14 amino acids. TCRdb re-called the 5' RACE reads with MiXCR, one entry per CDR3 protein. In the table there are 450,000 to 650,000 distinct CDR3 sequences, 13% to 15% of which are singletons. Study-wide results and caveats: Researchers caution that invariant MAIT and iNKT cells could partly confound zero-insertion analyses.

Note on this clonotype: What it binds is unknown.

These data also formed part of another study, on yellow fever vaccine responses in identical twins.

The chain combines TRBV12-3 or TRBV12-4 with TRBJ2-1, with D maybe TRBD2 (5 bases). This TCR was sampled from a woman under 30 in good health. Sample: CD4+ T cells sorted from blood. DNA of the CDR3: TGTGCCAGCACCGCGGGCGGCTCCTACAATGAGCAGTTCTTC. It codes for CASTAGGSYNEQFF.